The sequence of this TCR beta chain was determined in a study of CD8 T cells in Susac syndrome. In germline, CDR1 is MNHEY, CDR2 SMNVEV (reference sequence). This CDR3 has 21 residues. V lost 4 bases to trimming and J lost 7 bases, with 37 bases between them. TCR beta sequences were obtained from blood CD8+ and CD4+ T cells. After extraction with the RNeasy kit, 0.5 to 1 ug of the RNA was reverse transcribed using random hexamers. In TCRdb, the immunoSEQ multiplex PCR reads were re-called with MiXCR into one record per CDR3 protein. Seen here are under 550,000 distinct CDR3 sequences, approximately 85% observed once, and the top ten hold 0.12%.

The chain links TRBV27 to TRBJ1-1, with D possibly matching TRBD1 (6 bases). The clonotype was recovered from a human donor with multiple sclerosis. Sequencing was carried out using CD8+ T cells from PBMCs. The CDR3 DNA is TGTGCCAGCAGTTCTATAACAGGGTGGGCCGACCTCCACGGTGTTCTGGATGAAGCTTTCTTT. It encodes CASSSITGWADLHGVLDEAFF.